This TCR beta chain was recorded in a study of blood T cell repertoires in COVID-19. The wider study: Whether acute or convalescent, the COVID-19 samples came from the United States, Italy and Spain. Sample material is recorded as cDNA or gDNA derived from T cells, B-cell-depleted T cells, or PBMCs.

In the original workflow: Amplification from reference gene primers served as the basis for estimated nucleated cell counts. The protocol was immunoSEQ multiplex PCR, while the TCRdb copy is restricted to in-frame clones and leaves out a portion. The V and J calls and the clone size are those of that table, but D and trimming were determined from the DNA. The sample includes around 150,000 clones, 80% to 90% of them seen just once. Trimming removed 9 bases from V and 5 bases from J; junction bases left unmatched: 5. Germline V gene sequence: CDR1 LNHDA, CDR2 SQIVND (reference sequence). This CDR3 has 12 residues.

This sequence originates from a man aged 55-75 years with acute or convalescent COVID-19. This chain connects TRBV19 to TRBJ1-1; 8 positions agree with TRBD1. Sequences were obtained from peripheral blood. The CDR3 is CASRGLETEAFF. The CDR3 nucleotides are TGTGCCAGCAGGGGGCTTGAGACTGAAGCTTTCTTT.